The rows below give T cell receptor beta chains drawn from one sample of a study of Ad26.COV2.S vaccination and SARS-CoV-2 variants. The method was immunoSEQ multiplex PCR; TCRdb's version includes in-frame clones alone and lacks a portion of them. The repertoire includes fewer than 600,000 clones, around 89% of them detected once, and roughly 1.7% sits in the top ten. The sequenced sample was peripheral blood, obtained in a trial of Ad26.COV2.S vaccine versus placebo. The receptors stem from a person aged 18 to 65 who received the Ad26.COV2.S COVID-19 vaccine or a placebo. Both conserved end residues are part of each CDR3. Fields, in order: CDR3 length, D gene, J gene, clone size, V gene, CDR3 DNA, CDR3 protein. D genes are given only for firm matches. Size tells how often a clone was seen (once, few, many) or the class of an expanded clone, and some rows leave it out.

len: 17
d_gene: .
j_gene: TRBJ2-4
abundance: .
v_gene: TRBV2
CDR3nt: TGTGCCAGCAGTGATGGGGAGGCGGGGCTAGCCAAAAACATTCAGTACTTC
CDR3aa: CASSDGEAGLAKNIQYF

len: 20
d_gene: TRBD2
j_gene: TRBJ2-7
abundance: .
v_gene: TRBV5-1
CDR3nt: TGCGCCAGCAGCATACGCCCCGGGACTAGCGGGAGCGAGTACACCTACGAGCAGTACTTC
CDR3aa: CASSIRPGTSGSEYTYEQYF

len: 15
d_gene: .
j_gene: TRBJ1-5
abundance: .
v_gene: TRBV5-1
CDR3nt: TGCGCCAGCAGCTTCAGCCCCGACAGCAATCAGCCCCAGCATTTT
CDR3aa: CASSFSPDSNQPQHF

len: 13
d_gene: .
j_gene: TRBJ2-3
abundance: .
v_gene: TRBV24-1
CDR3nt: TGTGCCACCATGAGCGGTAGCACAGATACGCAGTATTTT
CDR3aa: CATMSGSTDTQYF

len: 16
d_gene: .
j_gene: TRBJ1-5
abundance: .
v_gene: TRBV28
CDR3nt: TGTGCCAGCAGCCTTGAGGCCATCCAAGGATGGCAGCCCCAGCATTTT
CDR3aa: CASSLEAIQGWQPQHF

len: 15
d_gene: TRBD2
j_gene: TRBJ2-1
abundance: .
v_gene: TRBV9
CDR3nt: TGTGCCAGCAGCGTAGCGGGGGGGCCCTACAATGAGCAGTTCTTC
CDR3aa: CASSVAGGPYNEQFF

len: 15
d_gene: .
j_gene: TRBJ2-7
abundance: .
v_gene: TRBV18
CDR3nt: TGTGCCAGCTCACCTAACGACGGTTACTCCTACGAGCAGTACTTC
CDR3aa: CASSPNDGYSYEQYF

len: 15
d_gene: .
j_gene: TRBJ2-1
abundance: .
v_gene: TRBV7-7
CDR3nt: TGTGCTAGCAGCGAGAGACTAGTGGCATACAATGAGCAGTTCTTC
CDR3aa: CASSERLVAYNEQFF

len: 16
d_gene: TRBD1
j_gene: TRBJ1-2
abundance: once
v_gene: TRBV5-1
CDR3nt: TGCGCCAGCAGCTCCGGGTGGGACAGGGTAGACTATGGCTACACCTTC
CDR3aa: CASSSGWDRVDYGYTF

len: 15
d_gene: .
j_gene: TRBJ1-1
abundance: .
v_gene: TRBV5-1
CDR3nt: TGCGCCAGCAAGACCCAGCCATCCCGTGCCACTGAAGCTTTCTTT
CDR3aa: CASKTQPSRATEAFF

len: 17
d_gene: TRBD2
j_gene: TRBJ2-7
abundance: .
v_gene: TRBV6-1
CDR3nt: TGTGCCAGCAGTGGCCGGAGGGCTAGCGGGAGGATATACGAGCAGTACTTC
CDR3aa: CASSGRRASGRIYEQYF

len: 15
d_gene: .
j_gene: TRBJ1-5
abundance: .
v_gene: TRBV2
CDR3nt: TGTGCCAGCAGTGGATCGGAAATTAGCAATCAGCCCCAGCATTTT
CDR3aa: CASSGSEISNQPQHF

len: 13
d_gene: .
j_gene: TRBJ1-1
abundance: few
v_gene: TRBV9
CDR3nt: TGTGCCAGCAGCAGGGGTTTAGTCACTGAAGCTTTCTTT
CDR3aa: CASSRGLVTEAFF

len: 13
d_gene: .
j_gene: TRBJ2-2
abundance: .
v_gene: TRBV6-2/TRBV6-3
CDR3nt: TGTGCCAGCAGTCACGGGGCCACCGGGGAGCTGTTTTTT
CDR3aa: CASSHGATGELFF

len: 17
d_gene: .
j_gene: TRBJ2-1
abundance: .
v_gene: TRBV5-1
CDR3nt: TGCGCCAGCAGCTTGCCCCACCTAGCTAGCTCCTACAATGAGCAGTTCTTC
CDR3aa: CASSLPHLASSYNEQFF